This entry is about one TCR beta chain. Antigen specificity is unknown. The data were produced by immunoSEQ multiplex PCR, yet TCRdb's version contains in-frame clones alone and is incomplete. The sample records roughly 2.5 million clones, about 92% being singletons. The data stem from a study of shared clonotypes between healthy human individuals. Whole-study results and caveats: Compared with clonotypes that all four donors shared, non-shared clonotypes had lower generation probabilities.

Germline V gene sequence: CDR1 SGHRS, CDR2 YFSETQ. V shed 4 bases and J 0 bases; nucleotides not matched to a gene: 7. The CDR3 covers 16 residues. The chain carries TRBV5-1 and TRBJ2-3; 8 bases fit TRBD1. The receptor's source is a man aged 18 to 35 in good health. The sequencing input was naive CD4+ T cells sorted from blood. Indicated subset: CD45RA+ positively selected. DNA of the CDR3: TGCGCCAGCAGCATAGGACAGGGACCTAGCACAGATACGCAGTATTTT. It specifies CASSIGQGPSTDTQYF.